This T cell receptor (beta chain) was sequenced for a study of shared clonotypes between healthy human individuals. Regarding this clone: Its antigen is undetermined. Additional DNA sequences in this sample encode the identical CDR3.

With V trimmed by 4 bases and J by 6 bases, 9 bases remained unmatched. Germline CDR1 is SEHNR and CDR2 is FQNEAQ (reference sequence). The CDR3 length is 16 residues. Findings of the study overall: Donor clonotype sharing was expected to depend on sequencing depth. The study generally estimated greater richness for naive than memory subsets. Rarefaction curves obtained for sorted subsets showed sequencing incomplete despite large depth.

Every immunoSEQ plate was one replicate of a subset's evenly spread DNA. Produced via immunoSEQ multiplex PCR; TCRdb's table is partial and in-frame only. This table holds about 2.1 million clones, 93% found once. Naive CD8 cells, CD45RO-negative and positively selected for CCR7, excluded terminally differentiated effector memory CD45RA+ cells. This TCR was sampled from a man in his late teens or twenties in good health. Some clones in this sample may be carry-over from other donors' samples. The chain carries TRBV7-9 and TRBJ2-1; 10 nucleotides agree with TRBD2. Sequencing was done on a sample of naive CD8+ T cells from PBMCs. Here the CDR3 reads CASSSPSGRAGNEQFF. CDR3 sequence (DNA): TGTGCCAGCAGCTCCCCCAGCGGGAGGGCAGGCAATGAGCAGTTCTTC.